This record concerns one T cell receptor beta chain sequence. Its antigen is undetermined. This sample was taken from a study of cytomegalovirus exposure and HLA in healthy donors. Findings and caveats of the study: Diagnosis of cytomegalovirus status made by the classifier reportedly showed high specificity and sensitivity. Trimming of TCR beta V- and J-genes showed a link, identified in a later analysis, to a missense DCLRE1C variant. The availability of immune exposure information extended only to CMV serostatus.

Both 60 Vbeta primers and 13 Jbeta primers went into the PCR. Profiling relied on immunoSEQ multiplex PCR, and the TCRdb table lists in-frame clones only, not all of them. Of 150,000 to 200,000 clones listed, roughly three quarters are singletons. CDR3 size: 15 residues. The V gene end was trimmed by 8 bases and the J gene end by 3 bases; junction bases not matched to a gene: 10. Germline-derived CDR1 and CDR2 are MNHEY and SVGAGI. Sample: PBMCs. The sequence came from a male donor in good health and CMV-seronegative. The rearrangement links TRBV6-5 to TRBJ2-7, with TRBD2 identical over 10 bases. For the CDR3, the DNA is TGTGCCAGCTCGTCTAGCGGGAGTTTCAACTACGAGCAGTACTTC. Encoded protein: CASSSSGSFNYEQYF.